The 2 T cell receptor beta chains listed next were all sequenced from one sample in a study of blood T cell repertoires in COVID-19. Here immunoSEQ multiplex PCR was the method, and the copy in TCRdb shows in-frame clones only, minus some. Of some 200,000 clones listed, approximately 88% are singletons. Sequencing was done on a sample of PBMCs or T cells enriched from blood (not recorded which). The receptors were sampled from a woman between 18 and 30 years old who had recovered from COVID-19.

Written as DNA, the CDR3 is TGTGCCAGCAGCTTGGGGGGGACAGTCTATGGCTACACCTTC. Protein product: CASSLGGTVYGYTF. J is TRBJ1-2 and V is TRBV5-5, with 7 bases that match TRBD1. Germline loops: CDR1 SGHKS, CDR2 YYEKEE (reference sequence). Unmatched junction bases numbered 3, after V lost 0 bases and J lost 4 bases. This CDR3 comprises 14 residues. Complete variable domain (other parts from reference TRBV5-5 and TRBJ1-2): DAGVTQSPTHLIKTRGQQVTLRCSPISGHKSVSWYQQVLGQGPQFIFQYYEKEERGRGNFPDRFSARQFPNYSSELNVNALLLGDSALYLCASSLGGTVYGYTFGSGTRLTVV.

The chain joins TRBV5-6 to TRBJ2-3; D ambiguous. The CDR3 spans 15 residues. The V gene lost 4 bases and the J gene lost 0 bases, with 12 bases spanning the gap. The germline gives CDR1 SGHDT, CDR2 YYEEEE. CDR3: CASSPLTRSTDTQYF. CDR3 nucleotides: TGTGCCAGCAGCCCTCTAACGAGGAGCACAGATACGCAGTATTTT. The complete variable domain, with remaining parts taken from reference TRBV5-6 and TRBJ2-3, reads DAGVTQSPTHLIKTRGQQVTLRCSPKSGHDTVSWYQQALGQGPQFIFQYYEEEERQRGNFPDRFSGHQFPNYSSELNVNALLLGDSALYLCASSPLTRSTDTQYFGPGTRLTVL.